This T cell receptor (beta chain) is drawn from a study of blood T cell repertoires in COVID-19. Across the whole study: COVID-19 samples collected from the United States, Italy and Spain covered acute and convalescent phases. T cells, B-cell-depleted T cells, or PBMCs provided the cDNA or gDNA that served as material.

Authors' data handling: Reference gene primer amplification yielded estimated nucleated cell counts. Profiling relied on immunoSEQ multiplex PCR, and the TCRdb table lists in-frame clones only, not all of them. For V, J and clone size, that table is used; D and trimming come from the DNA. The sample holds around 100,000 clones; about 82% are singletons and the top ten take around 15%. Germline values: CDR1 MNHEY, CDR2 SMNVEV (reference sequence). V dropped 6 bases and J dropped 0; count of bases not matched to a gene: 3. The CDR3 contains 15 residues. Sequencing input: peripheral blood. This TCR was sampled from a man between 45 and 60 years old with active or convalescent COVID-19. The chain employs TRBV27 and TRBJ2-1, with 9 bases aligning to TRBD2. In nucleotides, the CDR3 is TGTGCCAGCAGATCTAGCGGGGCCTCCTACAATGAGCAGTTCTTC. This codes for CASRSSGASYNEQFF.